Listed below are T cell receptor beta chains from one sample, sequenced in a study of blood T cell repertoires in COVID-19. The data were produced by immunoSEQ multiplex PCR, yet TCRdb's version contains in-frame clones alone and is incomplete. The data contain approximately 260,000 clones, roughly three quarters of them singletons. Input material: peripheral blood. These receptors originate from a woman aged 40-49 years with active or convalescent COVID-19. The CDR3 runs from the conserved cysteine through the conserved F or W. A D gene is named only where the DNA matches it firmly. Where a row states a size, it is once, few, many or the class of an expanded clone; other rows omit it.

CDR3aa,CDR3nt,abundance,d_gene,len,v_gene,j_gene
CASSSPGSGGNEQFF,TGTGCCAGCAGTTCGCCGGGATCGGGGGGCAATGAGCAGTTCTTC,once,TRBD2,15,TRBV6-5,TRBJ2-1
CASNVQGYGYTF,TGTGCCAGCAACGTGCAGGGCTATGGCTACACCTTC,.,.,12,TRBV28,TRBJ1-2
CASMGRGGPNQPQHF,TGTGCCAGTATGGGACGGGGGGGACCGAATCAGCCCCAGCATTTT,.,.,15,TRBV19,TRBJ1-5
CASSLPPQHNEQFF,TGTGCCAGCAGCTTACCACCACAGCACAATGAGCAGTTCTTC,.,.,14,TRBV11-2,TRBJ2-1
CASSPSYPRGVDYGYTF,TGTGCCAGCAGCCCCTCTTATCCCAGGGGAGTTGACTATGGCTACACCTTC,.,.,17,TRBV9,TRBJ1-2
CASSATDSNSPLHF,TGTGCCAGCAGCGCCACAGACAGTAATTCACCCCTCCACTTT,.,.,14,TRBV9,TRBJ1-6
CASSGVGQANTEAFF,TGTGCCAGCAGCGGCGTGGGACAGGCGAACACTGAAGCTTTCTTT,.,TRBD1,15,TRBV5-6,TRBJ1-1
CASSREGQAETQYF,TGTGCCAGCTCACGGGAAGGACAGGCAGAGACCCAGTACTTC,.,TRBD1,14,TRBV18,TRBJ2-5
CAWSAGDEQFF,TGTGCCTGGAGTGCGGGAGATGAGCAGTTCTTC,.,.,11,TRBV30,TRBJ2-1
CASSESQGQLIGYTF,TGTGCCAGCAGTGAATCTCAGGGACAGTTGATCGGCTACACCTTC,.,TRBD1,15,TRBV25-1,TRBJ1-2
CASSISDRVKGVYGYTF,TGTGCCAGTAGTATAAGCGACAGGGTGAAGGGGGTCTATGGCTACACCTTC,.,TRBD1,17,TRBV19,TRBJ1-2
CASSRGPWENTEAFF,TGTGCCAGCAGCAGGGGGCCGTGGGAGAACACTGAAGCTTTCTTT,.,TRBD1,15,TRBV5-4,TRBJ1-1
CASSLLRDREENTF,TGTGCCAGCAGTCTACTACGGGACAGGGAGGAGAACACCTTC,.,TRBD1,14,TRBV28,TRBJ1-2
CASSLGLAGGTYEQYF,TGCGCCAGCAGCTTGGGTCTAGCGGGGGGAACCTACGAGCAGTACTTC,.,TRBD2,16,TRBV5-1,TRBJ2-7
CASSLATNEKLFF,TGTGCCAGTAGTCTCGCAACTAATGAAAAACTGTTTTTT,.,.,13,TRBV6-5,TRBJ1-4
CASSFFSDRQGAWGYTF,TGTGCCAGCAGCTTTTTTTCTGACCGACAGGGGGCATGGGGCTACACCTTC,few,TRBD1,17,TRBV5-6,TRBJ1-2
CASGPDTEAFF,TGTGCGTCAGGTCCGGACACTGAAGCTTTCTTT,once,.,11,TRBV28,TRBJ1-1
CASSQFSGGYTF,TGCGCCAGCAGCCAGTTCAGTGGCGGCTACACCTTC,once,.,12,TRBV4-1,TRBJ1-2
CASSQYVDRGGEQYF,TGCGCCAGCAGCCAATATGTTGACCGGGGGGGTGAGCAGTACTTC,.,TRBD2,15,TRBV4-1,TRBJ2-7
CASSEGVRETQYF,TGCGCCAGCTCCGAGGGTGTAAGGGAGACCCAGTACTTC,.,.,13,TRBV5-1,TRBJ2-5
CASSQDPLDRGIQPQHF,TGTGCCAGCAGCCAGGACCCGCTTGACAGGGGGATTCAGCCCCAGCATTTT,.,TRBD1,17,TRBV14,TRBJ1-5
CASSQGVFNEKLFF,TGTGCCAGCAGCCAGGGGGTTTTTAATGAAAAACTGTTTTTT,.,TRBD1,14,TRBV6-5,TRBJ1-4
CASSERLYNEQFF,TGTGCCAGCAGTGAAAGACTTTACAATGAGCAGTTCTTC,.,.,13,TRBV2,TRBJ2-1
CASSTTGTADSPLHF,TGTGCCAGTAGTACCACCGGGACAGCCGACTCACCCCTCCACTTT,.,TRBD1,15,TRBV19,TRBJ1-6
CASRTARNTEAFF,TGTGCCAGTAGGACAGCAAGGAACACTGAAGCTTTCTTT,.,.,13,TRBV19,TRBJ1-1
CASSIARILPLPTGCTDTQYF,TGTGCCAGTAGTATTGCCCGAATCCTACCTCTACCCACAGGCTGCACAGATACGCAGTATTTT,.,.,21,TRBV19,TRBJ2-3
CASSDLGTGGLLGYGYTF,TGCGCCAGCAGTGACCTCGGGACAGGGGGCTTATTAGGATATGGCTACACCTTC,.,TRBD1,18,TRBV10-1,TRBJ1-2
CASSLLNYEQYF,TGTGCCAGCAGCTTACTAAACTACGAGCAGTACTTC,.,.,12,TRBV7-2,TRBJ2-7
CASTLTANTEAFF,TGTGCCAGCACTCTGACAGCGAACACTGAAGCTTTCTTT,.,.,13,TRBV6-5,TRBJ1-1
CASSQGSGGAGELFF,TGTGCCAGCAGCCAAGGAAGCGGGGGAGCCGGGGAGCTGTTTTTT,.,TRBD2,15,TRBV3-1/TRBV3-2,TRBJ2-2
CASSQGSGGGNEQFF,TGTGCCAGCAGCCAAGGTAGCGGGGGGGGAAATGAGCAGTTCTTC,once,TRBD2,15,TRBV4-2,TRBJ2-1
CASSYGGAGYGYTF,TGTGCCAGCAGTTACGGGGGCGCTGGCTATGGCTACACCTTC,.,.,14,TRBV6-2/TRBV6-3,TRBJ1-2
CASSQRGGAGANVLTF,TGTGCCAGCAGCCAAAGAGGGGGCGCTGGGGCCAACGTCCTGACTTTC,.,TRBD1,16,TRBV3-1/TRBV3-2,TRBJ2-6
CASSRSGGLNTGELFF,TGCGCCAGCAGCCGTAGCGGGGGGCTCAACACCGGGGAGCTGTTTTTT,few,TRBD2,16,TRBV4-1,TRBJ2-2
CASSGGQVNYEQYF,TGTGCCAGCAGTGGAGGACAGGTAAACTACGAGCAGTACTTC,.,TRBD1,14,TRBV2,TRBJ2-7
CASSLDPSSYEQYF,TGCGCCAGCAGCTTGGATCCGAGCTCCTACGAGCAGTACTTC,.,.,14,TRBV5-1,TRBJ2-7
CASRRRGETQYF,TGTGCCAGCAGGAGAAGGGGGGAGACCCAGTACTTC,.,.,12,TRBV6-4,TRBJ2-5
CASSLALAGTYEQYF,TGTGCCAGCAGCCTTGCTTTAGCGGGGACCTACGAGCAGTACTTC,.,TRBD2,15,TRBV4-2,TRBJ2-7
CSASQGDQPQHF,TGCAGTGCTAGTCAGGGCGATCAGCCCCAGCATTTT,many,.,12,TRBV20-1,TRBJ1-5
CASSGTGGSGYTF,TGTGCCAGCAGCGGGACAGGGGGATCTGGCTACACCTTC,.,TRBD1,13,TRBV2,TRBJ1-2
CASSQYVRGYATNEKLFF,TGCGCCAGCAGTCAATATGTGCGGGGCTATGCAACTAATGAAAAACTGTTTTTT,.,.,18,TRBV23-1,TRBJ1-4
CASSTARDRSKQYF,TGTGCCAGCAGCACCGCCCGGGACAGAAGCAAGCAGTACTTC,.,TRBD1,14,TRBV28,TRBJ2-7
CASSGRDRNQETQYF,TGTGCCAGCAGCGGCCGGGACAGGAATCAAGAGACCCAGTACTTC,.,TRBD1,15,TRBV9,TRBJ2-5
CASSVRTPWQETQYF,TGTGCCAGCAGCGTCCGGACACCCTGGCAAGAGACCCAGTACTTC,.,.,15,TRBV5-6,TRBJ2-5
CASRQTTSGGPYEQYF,TGTGCCAGCAGGCAAACGACTAGCGGGGGGCCCTACGAGCAGTACTTC,.,TRBD2,16,TRBV3-1/TRBV3-2,TRBJ2-7
CASSPRDRGEKLFF,TGCGCCAGCAGCCCCCGGGACAGGGGTGAAAAACTGTTTTTT,.,TRBD1,14,TRBV4-1,TRBJ1-4
CASSLEFGLAVTDTQYF,TGTGCCAGCAGCTTAGAGTTTGGACTAGCGGTGACAGATACGCAGTATTTT,.,TRBD2,17,TRBV11-2,TRBJ2-3
CASSLSGTDTQYF,TGTGCCAGCAGCCTGTCTGGCACAGATACGCAGTATTTT,.,.,13,TRBV9,TRBJ2-3